The sample holds one count of the clone carrying this T cell receptor beta chain. Authors' analysis steps: Reference gene primer amplification gave nucleated cell count estimates. Profiled with immunoSEQ multiplex PCR; TCRdb holds only in-frame clones, not every one. That table furnishes V, J and clone size, whereas the DNA furnished D and trimming. This sample carries around 200,000 clones, 80% to 90% of them seen once, and the ten largest clones take around 3.3%. This sample is part of a study of blood T cell repertoires in COVID-19. Across the study: The United States, Italy and Spain provided the acute and convalescent COVID-19 samples.

The CDR3 has 15 residues. Germline loops: CDR1 SGHRS, CDR2 YFSETQ. The trim removed 1 base at V and 6 bases at J, leaving 6 bases unmatched. The sequenced sample consisted of peripheral blood. The rearrangement uses TRBV5-1 and TRBJ2-1; 8 nucleotides match TRBD1. The sequence derives from a man aged 55 to 70 with acute or convalescent COVID-19. The CDR3: CASSLLTGGGNEQFF. CDR3 in DNA: TGCGCCAGCAGCTTGCTCACAGGGGGTGGCAATGAGCAGTTCTTC.